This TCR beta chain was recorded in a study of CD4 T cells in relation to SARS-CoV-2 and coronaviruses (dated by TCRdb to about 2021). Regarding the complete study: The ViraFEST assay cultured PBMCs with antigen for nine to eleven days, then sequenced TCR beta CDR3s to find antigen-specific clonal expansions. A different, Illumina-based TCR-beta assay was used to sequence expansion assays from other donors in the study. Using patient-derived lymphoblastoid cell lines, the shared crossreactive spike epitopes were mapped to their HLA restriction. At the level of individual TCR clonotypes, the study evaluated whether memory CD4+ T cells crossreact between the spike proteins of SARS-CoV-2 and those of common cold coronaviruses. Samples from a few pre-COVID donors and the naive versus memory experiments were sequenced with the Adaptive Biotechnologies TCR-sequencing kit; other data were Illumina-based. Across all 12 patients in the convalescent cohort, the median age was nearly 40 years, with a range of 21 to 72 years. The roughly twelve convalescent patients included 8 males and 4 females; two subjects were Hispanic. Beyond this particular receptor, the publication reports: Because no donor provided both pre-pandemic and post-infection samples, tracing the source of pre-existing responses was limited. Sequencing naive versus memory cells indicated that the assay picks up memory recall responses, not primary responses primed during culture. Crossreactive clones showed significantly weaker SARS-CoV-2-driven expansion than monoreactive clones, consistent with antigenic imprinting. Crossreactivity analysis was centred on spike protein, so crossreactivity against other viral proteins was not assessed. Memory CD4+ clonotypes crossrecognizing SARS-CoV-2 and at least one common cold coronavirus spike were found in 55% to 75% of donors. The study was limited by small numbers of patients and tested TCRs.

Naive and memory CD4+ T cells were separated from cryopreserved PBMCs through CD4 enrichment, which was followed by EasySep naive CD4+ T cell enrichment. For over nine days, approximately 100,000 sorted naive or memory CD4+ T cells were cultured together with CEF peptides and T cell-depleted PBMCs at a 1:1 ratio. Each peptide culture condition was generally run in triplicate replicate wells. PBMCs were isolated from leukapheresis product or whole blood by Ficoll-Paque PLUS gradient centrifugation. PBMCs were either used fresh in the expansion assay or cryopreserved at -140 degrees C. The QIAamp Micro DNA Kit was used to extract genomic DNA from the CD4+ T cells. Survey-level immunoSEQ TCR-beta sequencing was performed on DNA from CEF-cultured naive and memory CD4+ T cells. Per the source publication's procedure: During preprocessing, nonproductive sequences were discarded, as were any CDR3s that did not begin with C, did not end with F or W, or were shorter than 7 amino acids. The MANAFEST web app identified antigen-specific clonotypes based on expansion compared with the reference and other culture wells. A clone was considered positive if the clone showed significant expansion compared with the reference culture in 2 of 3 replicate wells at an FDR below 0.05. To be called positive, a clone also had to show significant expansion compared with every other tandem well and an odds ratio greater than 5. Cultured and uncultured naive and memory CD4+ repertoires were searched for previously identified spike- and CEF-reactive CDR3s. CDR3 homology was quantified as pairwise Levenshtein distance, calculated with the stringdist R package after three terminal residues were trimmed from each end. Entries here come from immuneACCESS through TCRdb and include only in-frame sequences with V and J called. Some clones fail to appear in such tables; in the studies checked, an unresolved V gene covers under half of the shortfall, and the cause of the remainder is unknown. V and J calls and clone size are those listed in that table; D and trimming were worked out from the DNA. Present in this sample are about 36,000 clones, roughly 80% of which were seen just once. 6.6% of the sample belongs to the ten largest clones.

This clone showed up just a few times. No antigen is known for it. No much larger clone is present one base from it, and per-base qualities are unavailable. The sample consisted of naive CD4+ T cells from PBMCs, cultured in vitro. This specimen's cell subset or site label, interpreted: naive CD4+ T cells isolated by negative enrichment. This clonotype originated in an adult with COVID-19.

The DNA is as follows: TGTGCCACCCTCGACAGGACCTCCTACGAGCAGTACTTC. Protein translation: CATLDRTSYEQYF. The rearrangement joined TRBV19 to TRBJ2-7; TRBD1 is a weak D gene call, 6 bases matching. Looking up the germline V gene (reference sequence) yields CDR1 LNHDA and CDR2 SQIVND. Trimming takes 10 bases from V and 0 bases from J, and the germline ends sit 13 bases apart. The CDR3 goes from the cysteine to the phenylalanine over 13 residues. The retained sequence is limited to the CDR3, 39 bases, with the frame set at the first base.